The source of this T cell receptor beta chain is a study of cytomegalovirus exposure and HLA in healthy donors. Findings of the study overall: Rarity characterized most TCR sequences, yet some public TCRs appeared in many donors.

This CDR3 has 15 residues. Between the trimmed V and J ends, which lost 5 bases and 4 bases, there was a span of 17 bases. Note on this clone: Its specificity is not known.

60 Vbeta and 13 Jbeta primers were used in PCR. Method: immunoSEQ multiplex PCR; TCRdb's copy keeps in-frame clones and lacks some. The sample has around 140,000 clones; 76% are singletons. The TCR originated in a female donor in good health and CMV-seropositive. Sample: PBMCs. The chain combines TRBV23-1 with TRBJ1-1; D unclear. TRBV23-1 is labeled an ORF, and its function is uncertain. CDR3 nucleotide sequence: TGCGCCAGCAGTAGGGAGCCCGGGAGTAGCACTGAAGCTTTCTTT. Translated, it gives CASSREPGSSTEAFF.